This is a list of T cell receptor beta chains from one sample in a study of CD8+ T cells in alopecia areata. Data came from immunoSEQ multiplex PCR; TCRdb stores just in-frame clones and leaves some out. The sample carries about 190,000 clones, more than 55% recorded once. This sample comprised CD4+ T cells sorted from blood, obtained at week 49, from a patient treated with tofacitinib. The receptor set was obtained from a human donor with alopecia areata. CDR3s include the opening cysteine and the closing phenylalanine or tryptophan. The D gene is left open where the match is weak. Part of the rows lack a size; the others show once, few, many or a class for expanded clones.

J	size	D	V	CDR3	DNA
TRBJ2-1	once	NA	TRBV30	CAWSVLGTGNEQFF	TGTGCCTGGAGTGTACTGGGGACGGGAAATGAGCAGTTCTTC
TRBJ1-6	NA	NA	TRBV29-1	CSVVGSGATNSPLHF	TGCAGCGTTGTAGGTTCCGGTGCCACAAATTCACCCCTCCACTTT
TRBJ1-2	NA	NA	TRBV7-2	CASSLSGYGYTF	TGTGCCAGCAGCTTATCCGGGTATGGCTACACCTTC
TRBJ2-6	NA	NA	TRBV27	CASSFSGAGANVLTF	TGTGCCAGCAGCTTCTCGGGGGCTGGGGCCAACGTCCTGACTTTC
TRBJ1-5	many	NA	TRBV19	CASSFQGESNQPQHF	TGTGCCAGTAGTTTCCAAGGAGAAAGCAATCAGCCCCAGCATTTT
TRBJ2-2	NA	NA	TRBV30	CAWSTSTGELFF	TGTGCCTGGAGCACTAGCACCGGGGAGCTGTTTTTT
TRBJ2-7	NA	NA	TRBV5-6	CASSLSPREGEQYF	TGTGCCAGCAGCTTGTCTCCCAGGGAAGGCGAGCAGTACTTC
TRBJ1-1	NA	NA	TRBV27	CASSPAGTEAFF	TGTGCCAGCAGCCCCGCGGGCACTGAAGCTTTCTTT
TRBJ2-3	few	NA	TRBV5-1	CASSLEIRGTADTQYF	TGCGCCAGCAGCTTGGAAATAAGGGGGACGGCAGATACGCAGTATTTT
TRBJ1-2	NA	NA	TRBV29-1	CSVPRMGTGIYGYTF	TGCAGCGTCCCCAGGATGGGAACAGGGATCTATGGCTACACCTTC
TRBJ2-1	NA	TRBD1	TRBV30	CAWSTYLGTGGYNEQFF	TGTGCCTGGAGCACATATCTCGGGACAGGGGGCTACAATGAGCAGTTCTTC